These T cell receptor beta chains were read from a single sample in a study of T cells in Graves' hyperthyroidism and ophthalmopathy. TCRdb re-called the multiplex PCR reads through MiXCR, storing one row per CDR3 protein. The sample includes roughly 380,000 distinct CDR3 sequences, roughly 13% of them seen just once. The source material was blood. The receptors were sampled from a woman aged 18-30 years with Graves' hyperthyroidism. Both conserved end residues are part of each CDR3. The order of the fields is J gene, clone size, D gene, V gene, CDR3 protein, CDR3 DNA. The D gene is left open where the match is weak. A clone size is listed for some rows: how often the clone was seen (once, few, many), or a class if it is expanded.

J gene: TRBJ2-1; clone size: many; D gene: TRBD2; V gene: TRBV10-3; CDR3 protein: CATGTSYNEQFF; CDR3 DNA: TGTGCCACCGGGACTAGTTACAATGAGCAGTTCTTC
J gene: TRBJ2-1; clone size: many; D gene: .; V gene: TRBV11-3; CDR3 protein: CASSSKHSNEQFF; CDR3 DNA: TGTGCCAGCAGCTCCAAACACAGCAATGAGCAGTTCTTC
J gene: TRBJ2-7; clone size: few; D gene: .; V gene: TRBV6-5; CDR3 protein: CASSYGGPRLGEQYF; CDR3 DNA: TGTGCCAGCAGTTACGGGGGACCGCGACTGGGTGAGCAGTACTTC
J gene: TRBJ2-7; clone size: .; D gene: TRBD2; V gene: TRBV7-9; CDR3 protein: CASSASGLAAYEQYF; CDR3 DNA: TGTGCCAGCAGCGCAAGTGGCCTAGCGGCATACGAGCAGTACTTC
J gene: TRBJ2-1; clone size: many; D gene: .; V gene: TRBV2; CDR3 protein: CASSDGGRAHYNEQFF; CDR3 DNA: TGTGCCAGCAGTGACGGGGGTAGGGCCCACTACAATGAGCAGTTCTTC
J gene: TRBJ2-3; clone size: many; D gene: .; V gene: TRBV20-1; CDR3 protein: CSARGDTQYF; CDR3 DNA: TGCAGTGCAAGGGGGGATACGCAGTATTTT
J gene: TRBJ2-5; clone size: once; D gene: .; V gene: TRBV6-1; CDR3 protein: CATSPGGGSETQYF; CDR3 DNA: TGTGCCACCAGCCCCGGAGGGGGGTCAGAGACCCAGTACTTC
J gene: TRBJ1-3; clone size: .; D gene: TRBD1; V gene: TRBV5-1; CDR3 protein: CASSLIGQGTGNTIYF; CDR3 DNA: TGCGCCAGCAGCTTGATAGGACAGGGGACTGGAAACACCATATATTTT
J gene: TRBJ2-3; clone size: many; D gene: TRBD2; V gene: TRBV6-1; CDR3 protein: CASSESSGSADTQYF; CDR3 DNA: TGTGCCAGCAGTGAGTCGAGCGGGAGTGCGGATACGCAGTATTTT
J gene: TRBJ2-2; clone size: few; D gene: .; V gene: TRBV20-1; CDR3 protein: CSARGGRRGPTNTGELFF; CDR3 DNA: TGCAGTGCTAGAGGGGGTCGGCGGGGACCTACGAACACCGGGGAGCTGTTTTTT
J gene: TRBJ2-7; clone size: few; D gene: TRBD2; V gene: TRBV4-2; CDR3 protein: CASSQSSGSEHEQYF; CDR3 DNA: TGTGCCAGCAGCCAATCTAGCGGGAGCGAGCACGAGCAGTACTTC
J gene: TRBJ2-7; clone size: many; D gene: TRBD2; V gene: TRBV29-1; CDR3 protein: CSAILSSGHSYEQYF; CDR3 DNA: TGCAGCGCCATCCTCTCTAGCGGTCACTCCTACGAGCAGTACTTC
J gene: TRBJ2-7; clone size: many; D gene: .; V gene: TRBV9; CDR3 protein: CASSVGTLGYEQYF; CDR3 DNA: TGTGCCAGCAGCGTAGGGACGCTTGGCTACGAGCAGTACTTC
J gene: TRBJ2-2; clone size: few; D gene: TRBD2; V gene: TRBV18; CDR3 protein: CASSLRRAGEFGELFF; CDR3 DNA: TGTGCCAGCTCACTCCGTCGAGCGGGAGAATTCGGGGAGCTGTTTTTT